Here is one TCR beta chain with its context. Its target is not known. This sample stems from a study of T-cell memory formation after mild COVID-19. Findings and caveats of the study: Clones shrinking between day 15 and 85 showed a balanced CD4/CD8 split, and those that grew later tilted toward CD4+. CD4+ contracting clones were mainly CM and EM; CD8+ ones, EMRA.

The V segment lost 6 bases and the J segment 2 bases; nucleotides outside the gene matches: 5. Looked up from germline, CDR1 is MDHEN and CDR2 is SYDVKM. CDR3 length: 15 amino acids. TCRdb re-called the 5' RACE reads with MiXCR, one entry per CDR3 protein. The sample includes some 440,000 distinct CDR3 sequences, about 23% of them seen just once. The chain has TRBV28 and TRBJ2-3, with 10 bases aligning to TRBD1. The receptor's source is an adult woman who had mild COVID-19 (a few samples of this study predate the infection). Cell type and time point are not known. Sequencing was done on a sample of PBMCs or a T cell subset sorted from them (not recorded which). CDR3 residues: CASRTGQGFTDTQYF. The CDR3 DNA reads as TGTGCCAGCAGGACGGGACAGGGGTTCACAGATACGCAGTATTTT.